The rows below give T cell receptor beta chains drawn from one sample of a study of shared clonotypes between healthy human individuals. The repertoire was sequenced with immunoSEQ multiplex PCR; TCRdb's copy has only in-frame clones and lacks some. The table includes a few million clones, approximately 93% detected once. Sequencing was performed on naive CD4+ T cells from PBMCs. Source of these receptors: a man aged 18 to 30 in good health. Some clones in this sample may be carry-over from other donors' samples. The CDR3 runs from the conserved cysteine through the conserved F or W. D genes are given only for firm matches. Part of the rows lack a size; the others show once, few, many or a class for expanded clones.

TRBD1 TRBJ1-3 TRBV28 NA 17 TGTGCCAGCAGTTTTGGGGCAGGGGGACGGGCTGGAAACACCATATATTTT CASSFGAGGRAGNTIYF
NA TRBJ2-5 TRBV6-5 NA 13 TGTGCCAGCAGTCCCGGACCCGGAGGGACCCAGTACTTC CASSPGPGGTQYF
NA TRBJ1-1 TRBV29-1 NA 13 TGCAGCGTGGCGCAGTTAATGAACACTGAAGCTTTCTTT CSVAQLMNTEAFF
TRBD1 TRBJ2-2 TRBV18 NA 15 TGTGCCAGCTCACCAGGGACAGGGGGCACCGGGGAGCTGTTTTTT CASSPGTGGTGELFF
NA TRBJ2-3 TRBV30 NA 11 TGTGCCTGGAGTCAGCGGGATACGCAGTATTTT CAWSQRDTQYF
NA TRBJ1-3 TRBV28 NA 14 TGTGCCAGCAGGGGAACGGGGTCTGGAAACACCATATATTTT CASRGTGSGNTIYF
NA TRBJ1-3 TRBV11-2 once 11 TGTGCCAGCAGCTTGTATAACACCATATATTTT CASSLYNTIYF
TRBD2 TRBJ2-7 TRBV6-6 once 15 TGTGCCAGCAGGCCACTAGCGGGAGGGCCCTACGAGCAGTACTTC CASRPLAGGPYEQYF
NA TRBJ2-1 TRBV7-2 NA 13 TGTGCCAGCAGCTCACTCCCAAGGTATGAGCAGTTCTTC CASSSLPRYEQFF
NA TRBJ1-3 TRBV4-3 NA 15 TGCGCCAGCAGCCAGGCTATGCACCCTCGAAACACCATATATTTT CASSQAMHPRNTIYF
NA TRBJ2-1 TRBV28 once 15 TGTGCCAGCAATTCCAGGTTGGGCCCAGGCGGTGAGCAGTTCTTC CASNSRLGPGGEQFF
NA TRBJ2-2 TRBV5-1 few 15 TGCGCCAGCAGCGAGCAGTTAAGCGTAGCCGGGGAGCTGTTTTTT CASSEQLSVAGELFF
NA TRBJ2-7 TRBV6-1 once 15 TGTGCCAGCAGTGAAGCGTCTAGCGTAGCCTACGAGCAGTACTTC CASSEASSVAYEQYF
NA TRBJ2-5 TRBV2 NA 13 TGTGCCAGCAGTGAGACCAGGAGGGAGACCCAGTACTTC CASSETRRETQYF
NA TRBJ1-1 TRBV4-1 NA 14 TGCGCCAGCAGCCCACACCGAGGGGGTACTGAAGCTTTCTTT CASSPHRGGTEAFF
TRBD1 TRBJ1-2 TRBV2 NA 15 TGTGCCAGCCGATCCGGGACAGGGTGGGGCTATGGCTACACCTTC CASRSGTGWGYGYTF
TRBD1 TRBJ1-1 TRBV7-9 NA 14 TGTGCCAGCAGCTCGGGACAGCTGAACACTGAAGCTTTCTTT CASSSGQLNTEAFF
TRBD1 TRBJ1-1 TRBV7-2 NA 16 TGTGCCAGCAGCTCCGATGGCAGGGGGCGGAACACTGAAGCTTTCTTT CASSSDGRGRNTEAFF
NA TRBJ2-1 TRBV5-6 NA 14 TGTGCCAGCAGCTTCCCAGACTCCTACAATGAGCAGTTCTTC CASSFPDSYNEQFF
NA TRBJ2-3 TRBV5-1 NA 14 TGCGCCAGCAGCCCGGCCGGGCCTACAGATACGCAGTATTTT CASSPAGPTDTQYF
TRBD2 TRBJ2-7 TRBV7-2 NA 15 TGTGCCAGCAGCTCGACTAGCGGCACTTCCTACGAGCAGTACTTC CASSSTSGTSYEQYF
TRBD1 TRBJ1-1 TRBV5-1 NA 16 TGCGCCAGCAGCAGGGGCGGGACAGGCATTTCTCCTGAAGCTTTCTTT CASSRGGTGISPEAFF
TRBD1 TRBJ2-3 TRBV12-5 NA 15 TGTGCTAGTGGTTTGGGACAGGGTGTAAGGGATACGCAGTATTTT CASGLGQGVRDTQYF
NA TRBJ1-4 TRBV28 NA 14 TGTGCCAGCAGTTTGGCCCCAACTAATGAAAAACTGTTTTTT CASSLAPTNEKLFF
NA TRBJ2-7 TRBV29-1 NA 12 TGCAGCGTTGCAGGTAACTCCTACGAGCAGTACTTC CSVAGNSYEQYF
TRBD1 TRBJ1-1 TRBV5-1 NA 16 TGCGCCAGCAGCTTGGGGACAGGTGGGATGAACACTGAAGCTTTCTTT CASSLGTGGMNTEAFF
NA TRBJ1-5 TRBV15 NA 14 TGTGCCACCAGCAGAGATCGACAGGTACAGCCCCAGCATTTT CATSRDRQVQPQHF
NA TRBJ2-5 TRBV15 once 15 TGTGCCACCAGCAGAGATAAACAGGATTATGGGACCCAGTACTTC CATSRDKQDYGTQYF
TRBD2 TRBJ2-1 TRBV7-2 NA 15 TGTGCCAGCAGCTTGGGCGGGAGGGCCTACAATGAGCAGTTCTTC CASSLGGRAYNEQFF
NA TRBJ1-5 TRBV7-8 NA 12 TGTGCCAGCAGCTTTCGGGATCAGCCCCAGCATTTT CASSFRDQPQHF
TRBD1 TRBJ2-7 TRBV6-1 NA 16 TGTGCCAGCAGTGTCCTATGGGACAGGGGGCCGTACGAGCAGTACTTC CASSVLWDRGPYEQYF
NA TRBJ1-2 TRBV21-1 NA 16 TGTGCCAGCAGTTTTGCCGGGCGGGGACCTAACTATGGCTACACCTTC CASSFAGRGPNYGYTF
NA TRBJ1-1 TRBV30 few 14 TGTGCCTGGAGTAGAGGGACGATGAACACTGAAGCTTTCTTT CAWSRGTMNTEAFF
TRBD1 TRBJ1-2 TRBV19 once 17 TGTGCCAGTAGTCAAAGACTCCAGGGGACAGGCGTCTATGGCTACACCTTC CASSQRLQGTGVYGYTF
NA TRBJ1-4 TRBV10-3 NA 15 TGTGCCATCAGTGAGTCGCAGGGCTTGGGTATGAAACTGTTTTTT CAISESQGLGMKLFF
TRBD1 TRBJ2-1 TRBV7-3 NA 14 TGTGCCAGCAGCTCTCCAGGGGGATACAATGAGCAGTTCTTC CASSSPGGYNEQFF
NA TRBJ2-5 TRBV25-1 NA 15 TGTGCCAGCAGTGTTCCCGGACACTCGGTGGGGGCCCAGTACTTC CASSVPGHSVGAQYF
NA TRBJ1-1 TRBV6-5 NA 13 TGTTCAGCGACACAGGGAGCCAACACTGAAGCTTTCTTT CSATQGANTEAFF
TRBD1 TRBJ1-2 TRBV27 NA 14 TGTGCCAGCAGTTTAGGACCACAGGGGTATGGCTACACCTTC CASSLGPQGYGYTF
TRBD2 TRBJ2-1 TRBV4-2 NA 16 TGTGCCAGCAGCCAAGAAGGGCTAGCGGGGTACAATGAGCAGTTCTTC CASSQEGLAGYNEQFF
NA TRBJ1-1 TRBV19 NA 14 TGTGCCAGTAGCTTAACAACTCGAAGGGCTGAAGCTTTCTTT CASSLTTRRAEAFF
TRBD2 TRBJ2-3 TRBV5-4 NA 15 TGTGCCAGCAGGGGCGGGAGCAGTAGCACAGATACGCAGTATTTT CASRGGSSSTDTQYF
NA TRBJ1-2 TRBV28 few 12 TGTGCCAGCAGTTTACGGGGGGGTGGCTACACCTTC CASSLRGGGYTF
NA TRBJ1-2 TRBV7-9 NA 16 TGTGCCAGCAGCCGCGTGTCCGGGGACGCTAACTATGGCTACACCTTC CASSRVSGDANYGYTF
TRBD1 TRBJ1-2 TRBV6-5 NA 15 TGTGCCAGCAGTCACATTCCCGGGACAGGGGAGGGCTACACCTTC CASSHIPGTGEGYTF
NA TRBJ2-6 TRBV19 NA 17 TGTGCCAGTAGCGCGCCCCAACTGGGGTCTGGGGCCAACGTCCTGACTTTC CASSAPQLGSGANVLTF
NA TRBJ2-7 TRBV11-2 NA 15 TGTGCCAGCAGCCCTCTGGGGGGGCTCTCCTACGAGCAGTACTTC CASSPLGGLSYEQYF
TRBD2 TRBJ2-1 TRBV7-9 NA 17 TGTGCCAGCAGCTTGTCTAGCGGGAGAACCTCCTACAATGAGCAGTTCTTC CASSLSSGRTSYNEQFF
NA TRBJ2-3 TRBV29-1 NA 11 TGCAGCGCTGCGCAAAAAGATACGCAGTATTTT CSAAQKDTQYF
TRBD1 TRBJ2-2 TRBV7-2 once 19 TGTGCCAGCAGCTTAAAAGCGGGGACAGGGGGCTCGAGCACCGGGGAGCTGTTTTTT CASSLKAGTGGSSTGELFF
TRBD2 TRBJ2-5 TRBV7-2 NA 17 TGTGCCAGCAGCCCTCGGCGGCCTAGCGGGAGGCGAGAGACCCAGTACTTC CASSPRRPSGRRETQYF
NA TRBJ2-1 TRBV11-2 NA 15 TGTGCCAGCAGCGCGGTAGGGACAACAATGAATGAGCAGTTCTTC CASSAVGTTMNEQFF
NA TRBJ1-2 TRBV28 NA 15 TGTGCCAGCAGTTTAGTATCATCGACTTTTGGTGGCTACACCTTC CASSLVSSTFGGYTF
TRBD1 TRBJ2-7 TRBV6-5 NA 15 TGTGCCAGCAGTTACGGTGGTAGGGGGCTCTACGAGCAGTACTTC CASSYGGRGLYEQYF
NA TRBJ1-2 TRBV12-5 NA 12 TGTGCTAGTGGTCTCGGACCGTATGGCTACACCTTC CASGLGPYGYTF
NA TRBJ1-2 TRBV15 NA 17 TGTGCCACCAGCAGAGATTTGTCAGGGCCCCTTAACTATGGCTACACCTTC CATSRDLSGPLNYGYTF
NA TRBJ2-7 TRBV6-1 NA 14 TGTGCCAGCAGTGGGACAGCCTTTTTCTACGAGCAGTACTTC CASSGTAFFYEQYF